This T cell receptor beta chain is drawn from a study of T cells in Graves' hyperthyroidism and ophthalmopathy. The study's findings and limits: Stable hyperthyroidism was told apart from ophthalmopathy by a model built on 13 V-J features.

This clonotype was seen repeatedly, ten times or more. What it binds is unknown. This CDR3 comprises 16 residues. Trimming removed 4 bases at V and 2 bases at J, with 17 bases between. Germline V gene lookup returns CDR1 SGHVS and CDR2 FNYEAQ. RNA transcripts were the template for amplifying TCR beta CDR3 regions. RT-PCR in the first round (using the HTBI primer set) targeted the TCR CDR3. TCRdb reprocessed the multiplex PCR reads via MiXCR and lists one record per CDR3 protein. The data hold under 200,000 distinct CDR3 sequences, with about 9% observed a single time. The chain links TRBV7-6 to TRBJ2-5, with a tentative D call TRBD1 (5 bases). This clonotype originated in a woman aged 18-29 years with Graves' hyperthyroidism that later progressed to Graves' ophthalmopathy. The sample was blood. Here the CDR3 reads CASSWTRRSLQETQYF. Here the CDR3 DNA reads TGTGCCAGCAGCTGGACACGACGTAGCTTACAAGAGACCCAGTACTTC.